One and the same sample provided the 30 T cell receptor beta chains below, sequenced in a study of blood T cell repertoires in COVID-19. Repertoires were generated with immunoSEQ multiplex PCR, while TCRdb's copy carries only in-frame clones and drops some. The data show some 150,000 clones, with about 87% seen just once and approximately 11% held by the top ten. Sequencing was done on a sample of peripheral blood. These receptors were taken from a woman at least 80 years old with acute or convalescent COVID-19.

The count of this clone is one. V and J are TRBV2 and TRBJ2-7; no definite D call. Germline V gives CDR1 SNHLY, CDR2 FYNNEI. The CDR3 spans 12 residues. The V end was cut by 6 bases, the J end by 2 bases, with 8 bases between. The CDR3 protein is CASRPDTYEQYF. The CDR3 DNA sequence: TGTGCCAGCAGGCCAGATACCTACGAGCAGTACTTC.

The gene calls are TRBV18 and TRBJ2-3, with a possible D match to TRBD2 (6 bases). Trimming took 8 bases from V and 4 from J, leaving 7 bases between them. Germline CDR1 and CDR2: KGHSH and LQKENI. The CDR3 has 11 amino acids. The CDR3 is CASTGADTQYF. CDR3 in DNA: TGTGCCAGCACGGGGGCAGATACGCAGTATTTT.

The V and J genes are TRBV7-2 and TRBJ2-7; D may be TRBD2 (7 bases). Trimming removed 1 base at V and 6 bases at J, with 13 bases between. The CDR3 sequence is 14 residues long. Germline V gene sequence: CDR1 SGHTA, CDR2 FQGNSA. Written as DNA, the CDR3 is TGTGCCAGCAGCTTAGAAAGGGGGGGCTTCGAGCAGTACTTC. Amino acids: CASSLERGGFEQYF.

The chain has TRBV30 and TRBJ2-5; a weak D match, TRBD2 (6 bases). CDR1 is GTSNPN, CDR2 SVGIG, per germline (reference sequence). CDR3 length equals 16 residues. The V gene lost 4 bases and the J gene lost 2 bases, with 20 bases spanning the gap. CDR3 region: CAWTKGADYRQETQYF. Here the CDR3 DNA reads TGTGCCTGGACTAAAGGCGCGGACTACCGTCAAGAGACCCAGTACTTC.

This chain uses TRBV23-1 with TRBJ2-7, with a possible D match to TRBD1 (6 bases). TRBV23-1 is designated an ORF whose function remains uncertain. The V end was cut by 0 bases, the J end by 1 base, with 10 bases between. CDR3 size: 15 residues. The CDR3 nucleotides read TGCGCCAGCAGTCAATCGGGACATTTTTCCTACGAGCAGTACTTC. Protein product: CASSQSGHFSYEQYF.

The CDR3 region is CASTWDRVNTGELFF. The CDR3 nucleotides read TGTGCCAGCACCTGGGACAGGGTAAACACCGGGGAGCTGTTTTTT. The rearrangement uses TRBV5-4 and TRBJ2-2; 9 bases map to TRBD1. The CDR3 consists of 15 residues. Germline lookup yields CDR1 SGHNT and CDR2 YYREEE (reference sequence). V lost 6 bases and J lost 2; bases outside the gene matches: 5.

The chain couples TRBV2 to TRBJ1-2, with a possible D match to TRBD1 (6 bases). Trimming left V 8 bases short and J 4 bases short, with 20 bases between. CDR1 is SNHLY, CDR2 FYNNEI, per germline. This CDR3 has 15 residues. The CDR3 protein is CASRRGGAYIYGYTF. The CDR3 DNA reads as TGTGCCAGCCGTAGAGGGGGGGCGTATATCTATGGCTACACCTTC.

The chain joins TRBV29-1 to TRBJ1-2, with TRBD1 matching over 7 bases. J gave up 6 bases and V 5 bases, and 6 bases lay outside the gene matches. The V gene's germline CDR1 is SQVTM and CDR2 ANQGSEA. The CDR3 contains 12 residues. CDR3 nucleotides: TGCAGCGTTATCAAGGGGGCGAATGGCTACACCTTC. Translated, it gives CSVIKGANGYTF.

The chain has TRBV5-4 and TRBJ2-1; D gene uncertain. Trimming removed 0 bases from V and 1 base from J, with 11 bases in between. This CDR3 spans 16 amino acids. Germline V gene data show CDR1 as SGHNT and CDR2 as YYREEE (reference sequence). The CDR3 spells CASSLAERRSYNEQFF. In nucleotides, the CDR3 is TGTGCCAGCAGCTTGGCCGAAAGGAGATCCTACAATGAGCAGTTCTTC.

The chain joins TRBV5-1 to TRBJ1-4; maybe TRBD1 (5 bases). The CDR3 sequence is 15 residues long. Trimming shortened V by 1 base and J by 2 bases, and 9 bases separated the two germline ends. CDR1 and CDR2 (germline): SGHRS, YFSETQ. The CDR3 region has the DNA TGCGCCAGCAGCTTGACAGGTGGCACTAATGAAAAACTGTTTTTT. It encodes CASSLTGGTNEKLFF.

This clone was found once. This chain connects TRBV3-1 (or the pseudogene TRBV3-2) to TRBJ1-2, with D possibly being TRBD1 (5 bases). CDR1 LGHDT and CDR2 YNNKEL come from the germline V gene (reference sequence). This CDR3 has 14 amino acids. V lost 2 bases, J lost 5 bases, and 12 bases lay in between. CDR3 loop: CASSQRSGAYGYTF. The CDR3 nucleotides read TGTGCCAGCAGCCAAAGGTCTGGGGCGTATGGCTACACCTTC.

The V call is TRBV5-1, the J call TRBJ1-2; 8 bases map to TRBD1. The CDR3 loop spans 16 amino acids. J gave up 7 bases and V 1 base, and 12 bases lay outside the gene matches. CDR1 and CDR2 (germline): SGHRS, YFSETQ. DNA for the CDR3: TGCGCCAGCAGCTTGCTCTCACAGGGGGGGTATGGTGGCTACACCTTC. Protein sequence: CASSLLSQGGYGGYTF.

This clone was recorded a few times. The chain joins TRBV30 to TRBJ2-7, with D unclear. CDR1 and CDR2 (germline): GTSNPN, SVGIG (reference sequence). The V end lost 0 bases, the J end lost 5 bases, and 11 bases lay between the germline ends. The CDR3 spans 13 residues. The CDR3 sequence: CAWSVPNMDEQYF. CDR3 in DNA: TGTGCCTGGAGTGTACCGAACATGGACGAGCAGTACTTC.

The chain combines TRBV11-2 with TRBJ2-2, with 8 bases aligning to TRBD2. CDR1 is SGHAT, CDR2 FQNNGV, per germline. J was trimmed by 6 bases and V by 1 base; bases with no gene match: 4. The CDR3 covers 15 residues. For the CDR3, the DNA is TGTGCCAGCAGCTTAGCGGGAGGGGCGTCCGGGGAGCTGTTTTTT. It specifies CASSLAGGASGELFF.

This clone was observed a handful of times. This chain connects TRBV7-8 to TRBJ1-2; D call uncertain. Germline loops: CDR1 SGHVS, CDR2 FQNEAQ. Trimming took off 0 bases at V and 0 bases at J, with 8 bases between the two ends. The CDR3 sequence is 15 residues long. Here the CDR3 DNA reads TGTGCCAGCAGCTTAGCGGCGGGAGCTAACTATGGCTACACCTTC. This translates into CASSLAAGANYGYTF.

The V gene is TRBV6-5, the J gene TRBJ2-1; the match to TRBD2 covers 8 bases. The CDR3 is made up of 16 amino acids. CDR1 is MNHEY and CDR2 is SVGAGI in the germline V gene. The junction had 7 bases not matched to a gene; V was cut back by 4 bases and J by 2 bases. The chain's CDR3 is CASSSYGGGPYNEQFF. CDR3 nucleotide sequence: TGTGCCAGCAGTTCGTATGGCGGGGGGCCCTACAATGAGCAGTTCTTC.

The rearrangement links TRBV18 to TRBJ1-3; D may be TRBD1 (5 bases). CDR1 is KGHSH and CDR2 is LQKENI in the germline V gene. Deletions cut 3 bases from V and 2 bases from J, with 11 bases between. The CDR3 consists of 15 residues. CDR3 loop: CASSPAAGAGNTIYF. The CDR3 DNA follows: TGTGCCAGCTCACCCGCCGCGGGGGCTGGAAACACCATATATTTT.

The sample holds a few counts of this clone. J is TRBJ2-5 and V is TRBV6-5; 8 positions agree with TRBD2. Looked up from germline, CDR1 is MNHEY and CDR2 is SVGAGI. Trimming took 6 bases from V and 5 from J; bases not matched to a gene: 5. The CDR3 is made up of 13 amino acids. The CDR3 DNA reads TGTGCCAGCAGCCCGGGAGGGATGGAGACCCAGTACTTC. Translated, it gives CASSPGGMETQYF.

The chain recombines TRBV5-6 with TRBJ1-4; D is uncertain. The V and J ends lost 3 bases and 7 bases respectively, with 10 bases between them. The V gene's germline CDR1 is SGHDT and CDR2 YYEEEE. The CDR3 has 13 amino acids. The CDR3 here is CASSWAPGEKLFF. CDR3 nucleotide sequence: TGTGCCAGCAGCTGGGCACCCGGTGAAAAACTGTTTTTT.

V gene TRBV19 combines with J gene TRBJ1-5; D ambiguous. Trimming removed 0 bases from V and 9 bases from J, with 12 bases in between. CDR1 is LNHDA, CDR2 SQIVND, per germline (reference sequence). CDR3 length: 14 amino acids. The CDR3 sequence: CASSIDVTSRPQHF. DNA for the CDR3: TGTGCCAGTAGTATAGACGTGACAAGTCGGCCCCAGCATTTT.

This clone was counted a single time. The chain combines TRBV11-2 with TRBJ2-5; tentative D call: TRBD1 (5 bases). With 3 bases removed from V and 5 bases from J, the gap between germline ends came to 7 bases. The length of the CDR3 is 12 residues. Germline V gene data show CDR1 as SGHAT and CDR2 as FQNNGV. CDR3 sequence: CASSFSGETQYF. CDR3 DNA: TGTGCCAGCAGCTTTTCAGGGGAGACCCAGTACTTC.

J is TRBJ2-1 and V is TRBV7-2; 10 nucleotides agree with TRBD2. In germline, CDR1 is SGHTA, CDR2 FQGNSA. CDR3 size: 15 residues. Germline trimming cut 4 bases from V and 6 bases from J; bases unmatched to any gene: 6. The CDR3 sequence: CASSYQRGGSNEQFF. The CDR3 nucleotides are TGTGCCAGCAGCTACCAGCGGGGGGGCTCCAATGAGCAGTTCTTC.

The chain combines TRBV25-1 with TRBJ2-5, with 9 bases that match TRBD2. V was clipped by 4 bases and J by 5 bases; unmatched bases: 14. CDR3 length equals 17 residues. The germline V gene has CDR1 MGHDK and CDR2 SYGVNS. The CDR3 protein is CASSARSGAGGHETQYF. The DNA of the CDR3 is TGTGCCAGCAGTGCGAGAAGTGGAGCGGGGGGACACGAGACCCAGTACTTC.

This rearrangement joins TRBV5-6 to TRBJ2-3; 12 bases line up with TRBD1. Germline values: CDR1 SGHDT, CDR2 YYEEEE. The trim removed 4 bases at V and 6 bases at J, leaving 6 bases unmatched. This CDR3 spans 15 amino acids. This CDR3 is CASSRGQGAVDTQYF. The CDR3 nucleotides read TGTGCCAGCAGCCGGGGACAGGGGGCGGTGGATACGCAGTATTTT. The full variable domain, its missing parts supplied by reference TRBV5-6 and TRBJ2-3, is DAGVTQSPTHLIKTRGQQVTLRCSPKSGHDTVSWYQQALGQGPQFIFQYYEEEERQRGNFPDRFSGHQFPNYSSELNVNALLLGDSALYLCASSRGQGAVDTQYFGPGTRLTVL.

This clone appeared a single time. J is TRBJ1-4 and V is TRBV5-4; possible D gene TRBD1, 5 bases. Looked up from germline, CDR1 is SGHNT and CDR2 is YYREEE (reference sequence). The CDR3 has 14 amino acids. Deletions cut 0 bases from V and 8 bases from J, with 11 bases between. CDR3 DNA sequence: TGTGCCAGCAGCTTGGGGAGGGGCGGCGAAAAACTGTTTTTT. This sequence encodes CASSLGRGGEKLFF.

This chain joins TRBV18 and TRBJ1-5; D is ambiguous. With 6 bases removed from V and 6 bases from J, the gap between germline ends came to 15 bases. The CDR3 loop spans 14 amino acids. CDR1 and CDR2 (germline): KGHSH, LQKENI. In DNA form, the CDR3 reads TGTGCCAGCTCTAAGGACGGGATCCGTCAGCCCCAGCATTTT. This sequence encodes CASSKDGIRQPQHF. Combining the CDR3 with reference TRBV18 and TRBJ1-5 gives the whole variable domain NAGVMQNPRHLVRRRGQEARLRCSPMKGHSHVYWYRQLPEEGLKFMVYLQKENIIDESGMPKERFSAEFPKEGPSILRIQQVVRGDSAAYFCASSKDGIRQPQHFGDGTRLSIL.

The sample holds one count of this clone. V gene TRBV5-1 combines with J gene TRBJ2-7; D is unclear. Trimming pared 0 bases from V and 2 bases from J, leaving 12 bases between. The CDR3 is made up of 15 amino acids. The V gene's germline CDR1 is SGHRS and CDR2 YFSETQ. The CDR3 is CASSLGSPRAYEQYF. The CDR3 DNA reads as TGCGCCAGCAGCTTGGGATCACCTAGAGCCTACGAGCAGTACTTC.

Of note for this clone: Additional DNA sequences in this sample encode the identical CDR3. This sequence joins TRBV5-8 and TRBJ1-5; 7 nucleotides line up with TRBD1. Unmatched junction bases numbered 6, after V lost 5 bases and J lost 1 base. The germline gives CDR1 SGHTS, CDR2 YDEGEE. This CDR3 has 15 amino acids. The CDR3 bases are TGTGCCAGCAGTCTTGGACAGGAGAGCAATCAGCCCCAGCATTTT. Its protein is CASSLGQESNQPQHF. The full variable domain, with the rest looked up from reference TRBV5-8 and TRBJ1-5, is EAGVTQSPTHLIKTRGQQATLRCSPISGHTSVYWYQQALGLGLQFLLWYDEGEERNRGNFPPRFSGRQFPNYSSELNVNALELEDSALYLCASSLGQESNQPQHFGDGTRLSIL.

This clone was seen a handful of times. The chain uses TRBV4-2 and TRBJ2-1; 9 nucleotides match TRBD2. This CDR3 spans 16 amino acids. Losses at the gene ends were 2 bases for V and 4 bases for J; bases not matched to a gene: 6. Per the germline V gene, CDR1 is LGHNA and CDR2 is YNFKEQ. The CDR3: CASSQLSGGIYNEQFF. DNA for the CDR3: TGTGCCAGCAGCCAACTTAGCGGGGGCATTTACAATGAGCAGTTCTTC.

The chain has TRBV4-1 and TRBJ2-1; perhaps TRBD1 as D (6 bases). The CDR3 length is 17 residues. Germline values: CDR1 MGHRA, CDR2 YSYEKL. With 4 bases removed from V and 4 bases from J, the gap between germline ends came to 20 bases. The CDR3 reads CASSLGAATGLYNEQFF. CDR3 nucleotide sequence: TGCGCCAGCAGCCTCGGGGCGGCTACAGGGCTGTACAATGAGCAGTTCTTC.